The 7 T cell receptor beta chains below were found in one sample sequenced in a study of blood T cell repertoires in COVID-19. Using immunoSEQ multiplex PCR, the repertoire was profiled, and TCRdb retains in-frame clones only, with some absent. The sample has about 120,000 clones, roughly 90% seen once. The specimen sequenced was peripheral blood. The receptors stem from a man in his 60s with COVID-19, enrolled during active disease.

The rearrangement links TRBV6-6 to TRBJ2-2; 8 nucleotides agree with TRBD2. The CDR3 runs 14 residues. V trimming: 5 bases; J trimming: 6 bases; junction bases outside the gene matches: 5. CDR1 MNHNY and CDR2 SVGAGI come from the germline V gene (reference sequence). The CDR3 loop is CASSGLAVAGELFF. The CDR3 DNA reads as TGTGCCAGCAGTGGACTAGCCGTGGCCGGGGAGCTGTTTTTT.

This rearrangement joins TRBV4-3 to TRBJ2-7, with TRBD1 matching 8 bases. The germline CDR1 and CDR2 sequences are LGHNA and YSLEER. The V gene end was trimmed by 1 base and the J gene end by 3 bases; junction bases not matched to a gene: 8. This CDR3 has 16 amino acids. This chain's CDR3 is CASSQVEGQAYYEQYF. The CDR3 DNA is TGCGCCAGCAGCCAAGTAGAGGGACAGGCCTACTACGAGCAGTACTTC.

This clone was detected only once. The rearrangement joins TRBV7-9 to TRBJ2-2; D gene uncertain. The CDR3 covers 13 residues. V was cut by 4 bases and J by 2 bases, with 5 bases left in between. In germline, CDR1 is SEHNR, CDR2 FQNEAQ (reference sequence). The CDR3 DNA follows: TGTGCCAGCAGCTCTGTAAACACCGGGGAGCTGTTTTTT. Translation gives CASSSVNTGELFF.

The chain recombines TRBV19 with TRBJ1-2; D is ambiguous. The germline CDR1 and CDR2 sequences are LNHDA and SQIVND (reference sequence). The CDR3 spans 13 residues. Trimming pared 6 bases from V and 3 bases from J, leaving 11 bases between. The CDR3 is CASRRGKDYGYTF. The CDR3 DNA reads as TGTGCCAGTAGGCGGGGTAAAGACTATGGCTACACCTTC.

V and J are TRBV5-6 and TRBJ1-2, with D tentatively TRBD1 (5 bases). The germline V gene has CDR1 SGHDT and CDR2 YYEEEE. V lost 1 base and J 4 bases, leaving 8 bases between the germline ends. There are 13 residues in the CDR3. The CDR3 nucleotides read TGTGCCAGCAGCTTGCCAGGGATCTATGGCTACACCTTC. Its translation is CASSLPGIYGYTF.

The CDR3 DNA reads as TGCGCCAGCAGCCGACAGGGCTCTAGAACTAATGAAAAACTGTTTTTT. Translation: CASSRQGSRTNEKLFF. This sequence joins TRBV4-1 and TRBJ1-4; 7 positions agree with TRBD1. CDR1 is MGHRA, CDR2 YSYEKL, per germline. Trimming removed 4 bases from V and 1 base from J; junction bases left unmatched: 6. This CDR3 contains 16 residues.

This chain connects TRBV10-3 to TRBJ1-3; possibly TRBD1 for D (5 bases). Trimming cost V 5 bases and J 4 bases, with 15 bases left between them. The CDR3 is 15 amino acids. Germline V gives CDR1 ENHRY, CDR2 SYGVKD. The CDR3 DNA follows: TGTGCCATCAGTCCAGGCCGGCAGGGAGGAAACACCATATATTTT. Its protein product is CAISPGRQGGNTIYF.